Below are 7 T cell receptor beta chains sequenced from a single sample in a study of T cell repertoires in cytomegalovirus infection. These receptors lack a known antigen. TCRdb used MiXCR to reprocess the reads, holding one entry per CDR3 protein. This sample has approximately 730,000 distinct CDR3 sequences, with 25% to 35% found just once. This specimen was cultured CD8+ T cells from PBMCs, taken from culture after CMV antigen stimulation. These TCRs come from a human donor in good health (CMV status not recorded). Some clones in this sample may be carry-over from other donors' samples.

V is TRBV6-6 and J is TRBJ2-3, with 8 bases that match TRBD1. The CDR3 length is 17 residues. Germline-derived CDR1 and CDR2 are MNHNY and SVGAGI (reference sequence). V lost 8 bases and J lost 4; bases outside the gene matches: 17. The CDR3 loop is CASPPHQDRVFADTQYF. The CDR3, as DNA: TGTGCCAGCCCCCCACATCAGGACAGGGTCTTCGCAGATACGCAGTATTTT.

This clonotype occurred many times. The genes are TRBV7-2 and TRBJ2-5; 7 bases fit TRBD2. J was trimmed by 3 bases and V by 5 bases; bases with no gene match: 12. The CDR3 runs 16 residues. CDR1 SGHTA and CDR2 FQGNSA come from the germline V gene. CDR3 nucleotides: TGTGCCAGCAGCCGTATTCCTTCGGGGGGAGAAGAGACCCAGTACTTC. Translating gives CASSRIPSGGEETQYF.

There are a few counts of this clonotype. The J gene is TRBJ2-7, the V gene TRBV12-5; 13 nucleotides align to TRBD2. The trim removed 3 bases at V and 5 bases at J, leaving 13 bases unmatched. This CDR3 is built from 18 residues. CDR1 is LGHNT and CDR2 is FRNRAP in the germline V gene. DNA of the CDR3: TGTGCTAGTGGTTTTTATCCCCGACTAGCGGGGGGAATAGACGAGCAGTACTTC. This encodes CASGFYPRLAGGIDEQYF.

This clonotype was detected only a few times. The chain is built from TRBV10-3 and TRBJ1-1, with D uncertain. The CDR3 totals 15 residues. Trimming removed 3 bases at V and 0 bases at J, with 11 bases between. The germline V gene has CDR1 ENHRY and CDR2 SYGVKD. DNA for the CDR3: TGTGCCATCAGTGATCTGACGGGAATGAACACTGAAGCTTTCTTT. Protein product: CAISDLTGMNTEAFF.

There are many counts of this clonotype. The chain links TRBV7-6 to TRBJ2-3; the match to TRBD2 covers 8 bases. Germline V lookup: CDR1 SGHVS, CDR2 FNYEAQ. Trimming took 2 bases from V and 2 from J; bases not matched to a gene: 6. There are 16 residues in the CDR3. CDR3 residues: CASSLTGRGATDTQYF. The CDR3, as DNA: TGTGCCAGCAGCTTAACTGGGCGGGGGGCCACAGATACGCAGTATTTT.

This clonotype appeared many times. This rearrangement joins TRBV7-9 to TRBJ1-4; no definite D call. Per germline, CDR1 SEHNR and CDR2 FQNEAQ (reference sequence). The CDR3 is 14 residues long. The V end lost 5 bases, the J end lost 0 bases, and 7 bases lay between the germline ends. For the CDR3, the DNA is TGTGCCAGCAGCGCCCCCGCAACTAATGAAAAACTGTTTTTT. It codes for CASSAPATNEKLFF.

This chain joins TRBV5-5 and TRBJ1-2; D not certain. V shed 0 bases and J shed 0 bases, with 12 bases lying between them. Germline-derived CDR1 and CDR2 are SGHKS and YYEKEE (reference sequence). The CDR3 is made up of 16 amino acids. DNA of the CDR3: TGTGCCAGCAGCTTGGACAGCTCCACAGCTAACTATGGCTACACCTTC. Translated: CASSLDSSTANYGYTF.